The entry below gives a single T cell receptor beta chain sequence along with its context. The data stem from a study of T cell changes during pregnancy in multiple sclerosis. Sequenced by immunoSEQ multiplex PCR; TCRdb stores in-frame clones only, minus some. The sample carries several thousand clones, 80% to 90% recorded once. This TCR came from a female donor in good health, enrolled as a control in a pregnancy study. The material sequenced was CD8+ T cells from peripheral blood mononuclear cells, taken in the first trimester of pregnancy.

CDR3 residues: CASSLRRESPLHF. The CDR3 nucleotides read TGCGCCAGCAGCCTCCGGAGGGAATCACCCCTCCACTTT. The chain combines TRBV10-1 with TRBJ1-6, with D unclear. The CDR3 has 13 amino acids. CDR1 WNHNN and CDR2 SYGVQD come from the germline V gene (reference sequence). Trimming shortened V by 6 bases and J by 10 bases, and 13 bases separated the two germline ends.